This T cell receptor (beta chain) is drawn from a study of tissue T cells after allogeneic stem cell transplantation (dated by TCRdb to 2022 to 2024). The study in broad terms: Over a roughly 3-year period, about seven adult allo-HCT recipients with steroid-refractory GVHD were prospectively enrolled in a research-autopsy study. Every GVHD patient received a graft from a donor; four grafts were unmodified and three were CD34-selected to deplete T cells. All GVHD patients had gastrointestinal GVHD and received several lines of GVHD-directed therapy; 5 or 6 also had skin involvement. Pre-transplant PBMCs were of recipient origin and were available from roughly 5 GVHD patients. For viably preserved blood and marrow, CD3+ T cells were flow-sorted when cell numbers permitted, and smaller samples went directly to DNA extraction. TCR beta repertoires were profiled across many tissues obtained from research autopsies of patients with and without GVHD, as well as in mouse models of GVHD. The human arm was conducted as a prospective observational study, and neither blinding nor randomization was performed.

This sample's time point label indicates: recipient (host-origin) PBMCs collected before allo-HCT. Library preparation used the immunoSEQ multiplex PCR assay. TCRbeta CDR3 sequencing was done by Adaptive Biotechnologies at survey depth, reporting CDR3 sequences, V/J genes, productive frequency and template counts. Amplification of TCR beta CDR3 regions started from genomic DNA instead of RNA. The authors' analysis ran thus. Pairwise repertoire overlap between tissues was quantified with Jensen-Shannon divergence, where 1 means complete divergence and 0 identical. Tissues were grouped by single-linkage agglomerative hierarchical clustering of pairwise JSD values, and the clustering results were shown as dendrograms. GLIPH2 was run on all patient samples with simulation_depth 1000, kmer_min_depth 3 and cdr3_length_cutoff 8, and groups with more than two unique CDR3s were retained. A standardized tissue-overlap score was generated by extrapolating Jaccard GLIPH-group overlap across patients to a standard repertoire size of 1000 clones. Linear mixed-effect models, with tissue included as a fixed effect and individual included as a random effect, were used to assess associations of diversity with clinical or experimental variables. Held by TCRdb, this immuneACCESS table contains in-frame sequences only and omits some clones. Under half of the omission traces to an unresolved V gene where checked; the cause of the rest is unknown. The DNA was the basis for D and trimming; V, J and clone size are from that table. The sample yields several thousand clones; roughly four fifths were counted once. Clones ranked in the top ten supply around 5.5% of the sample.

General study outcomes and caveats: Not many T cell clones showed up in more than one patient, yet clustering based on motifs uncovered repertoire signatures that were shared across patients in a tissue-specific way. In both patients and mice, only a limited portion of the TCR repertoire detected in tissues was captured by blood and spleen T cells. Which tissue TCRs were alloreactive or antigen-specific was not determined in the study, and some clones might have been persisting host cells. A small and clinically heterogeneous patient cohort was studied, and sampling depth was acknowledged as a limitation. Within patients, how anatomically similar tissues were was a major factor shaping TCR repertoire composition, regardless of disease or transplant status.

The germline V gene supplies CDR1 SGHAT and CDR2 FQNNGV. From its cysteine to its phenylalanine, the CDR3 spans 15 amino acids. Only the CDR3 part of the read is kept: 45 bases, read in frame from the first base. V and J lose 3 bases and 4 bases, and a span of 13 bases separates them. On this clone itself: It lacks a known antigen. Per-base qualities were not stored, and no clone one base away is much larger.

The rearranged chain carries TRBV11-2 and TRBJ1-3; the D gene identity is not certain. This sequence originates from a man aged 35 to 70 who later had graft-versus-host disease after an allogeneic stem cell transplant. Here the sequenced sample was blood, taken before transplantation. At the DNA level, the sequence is TGTGCCAGCAGCTTGTCTATGGTCGGGGGAAACACCATATATTTT. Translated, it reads CASSLSMVGGNTIYF.